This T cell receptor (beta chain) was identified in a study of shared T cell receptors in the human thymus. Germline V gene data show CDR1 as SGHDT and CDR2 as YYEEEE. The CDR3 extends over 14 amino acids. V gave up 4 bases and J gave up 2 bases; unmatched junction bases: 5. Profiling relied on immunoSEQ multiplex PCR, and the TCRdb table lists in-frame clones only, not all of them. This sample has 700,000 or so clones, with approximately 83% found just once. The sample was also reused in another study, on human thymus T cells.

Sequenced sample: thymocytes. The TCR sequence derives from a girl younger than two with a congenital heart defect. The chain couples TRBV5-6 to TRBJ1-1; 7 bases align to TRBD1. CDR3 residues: CASSPRTGNTEAFF. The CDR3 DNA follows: TGTGCCAGCAGCCCCAGGACAGGTAACACTGAAGCTTTCTTT.